This entry lists 9 T cell receptor beta chains sequenced from one sample in a study of blood T cell repertoires in COVID-19. Sequencing used immunoSEQ multiplex PCR; TCRdb keeps in-frame clones, though not all of them. The data show about 110,000 clones, 70% to 90% seen once. The sequenced sample consisted of peripheral blood. The receptors stem from a human donor in a cohort sampled during active COVID-19.

The V and J genes are TRBV3-1 (or the pseudogene TRBV3-2) and TRBJ2-7; 8 bases map to TRBD1. Germline trimming cut 3 bases from V and 2 bases from J; bases unmatched to any gene: 3. Germline values: CDR1 LGHDT, CDR2 YNNKEL (reference sequence). The CDR3 spans 14 residues. The CDR3 nucleotides are TGTGCCAGCAGCCACCGGACAGGGACCTACGAGCAGTACTTC. It translates to CASSHRTGTYEQYF.

The gene calls are TRBV28 and TRBJ2-2, with a weak D call TRBD1 (6 bases). CDR3 length: 15 amino acids. The V gene's germline CDR1 is MDHEN and CDR2 SYDVKM. V was pared by 4 bases and J by 0 bases, with 9 bases between. The CDR3 sequence is CASSSGQTNTGELFF. DNA for the CDR3: TGTGCCAGCAGTTCGGGACAAACGAACACCGGGGAGCTGTTTTTT.

Notes on this clone: Other nucleotide sequences in the sample specify the same CDR3. The chain employs TRBV18 and TRBJ2-7, with 9 positions matching TRBD1. Trimming at V came to 0 bases and at J to 2 bases, leaving 2 bases not matched to a gene. The CDR3 has 15 residues. Germline loops: CDR1 KGHSH, CDR2 LQKENI. The CDR3 sequence: CASSPPGQGPYEQYF. The CDR3 DNA reads as TGTGCCAGCTCACCACCCGGACAGGGGCCCTACGAGCAGTACTTC.

The chain recombines TRBV27 with TRBJ1-1, with D perhaps TRBD1 (6 bases). Per the germline V gene, CDR1 is MNHEY and CDR2 is SMNVEV (reference sequence). The CDR3 spans 14 residues. V was cut by 2 bases and J by 7 bases, with 14 bases left in between. CDR3 loop: CASSLDRGASEAFF. DNA of the CDR3: TGTGCCAGCAGTTTAGATCGGGGGGCTAGTGAAGCTTTCTTT.

The chain links TRBV5-4 to TRBJ1-2; D not certain. Per germline, CDR1 SGHNT and CDR2 YYREEE (reference sequence). The V and J ends lost 6 bases and 5 bases respectively, with 14 bases between them. The CDR3 has 13 amino acids. The DNA of the CDR3 is TGTGCCAGCACCTCGACGGCGGGGTATGGCTACACCTTC. It encodes CASTSTAGYGYTF.

The chain employs TRBV20-1 and TRBJ1-5; TRBD1 matches 8 bases. The CDR3 is 18 amino acids. In germline, CDR1 is DFQATT, CDR2 SNEGSKA (reference sequence). J gave up 1 base and V 6 bases, and 17 bases lay outside the gene matches. This CDR3 is CSASPTTGEYRSNQPQHF. As DNA, the CDR3 is TGCAGTGCCAGTCCGACGACAGGGGAGTATAGGAGCAATCAGCCCCAGCATTTT.

CDR3 loop: CASSQAQGITEAFF. The CDR3 nucleotides are TGTGCCAGCAGTCAGGCACAGGGCATCACTGAAGCTTTCTTT. This chain joins TRBV6-5 and TRBJ1-1; TRBD1 is a possible D gene (6 bases). Trimming left V 5 bases short and J 4 bases short, with 14 bases between. The CDR3 totals 14 residues. Germline V gives CDR1 MNHEY, CDR2 SVGAGI.

The CDR3 region is CASLSTGQLLSPLHF. CDR3 DNA sequence: TGTGCCAGCTTGAGCACGGGACAGCTACTTTCACCCCTCCACTTT. The rearrangement links TRBV28 to TRBJ1-6, with 7 bases fitting TRBD1. The CDR3 runs to 15 residues. Germline V gene sequence: CDR1 MDHEN, CDR2 SYDVKM. The J segment lost 9 bases and the V segment lost 8 bases, leaving 13 bases of the junction unmatched.

The chain links TRBV28 to TRBJ2-3, with D possibly matching TRBD1 (6 bases). Germline CDR1 and CDR2: MDHEN and SYDVKM. Trimming cost V 3 bases and J 1 base, with 26 bases left between them. This CDR3 region has 20 residues. CDR3: CASSFRTVLLWAVGTDTQYF. The DNA of the CDR3 is TGTGCCAGCAGTTTCCGGACAGTTCTCTTATGGGCAGTAGGCACAGATACGCAGTATTTT.